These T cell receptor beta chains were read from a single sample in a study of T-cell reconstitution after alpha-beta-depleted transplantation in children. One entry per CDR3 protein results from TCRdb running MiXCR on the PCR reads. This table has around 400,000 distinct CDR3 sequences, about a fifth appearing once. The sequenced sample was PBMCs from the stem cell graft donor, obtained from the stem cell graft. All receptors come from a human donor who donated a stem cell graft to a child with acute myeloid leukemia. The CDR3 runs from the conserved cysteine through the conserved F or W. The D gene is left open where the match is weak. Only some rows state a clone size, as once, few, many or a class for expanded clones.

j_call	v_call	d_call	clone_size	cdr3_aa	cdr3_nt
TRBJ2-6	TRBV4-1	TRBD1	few	CASSQDGTVVAGANVLTF	TGCGCCAGCAGCCAAGATGGGACAGTTGTAGCTGGGGCCAACGTCCTGACTTTC
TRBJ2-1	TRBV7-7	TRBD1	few	CASSLERDSQQFF	TGTGCCAGCAGCTTAGAACGGGACAGCCAGCAGTTCTTC
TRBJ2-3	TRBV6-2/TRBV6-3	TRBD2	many	CASTRTSGNTQYF	TGTGCCAGCACCCGGACTAGCGGAAATACGCAGTATTTT
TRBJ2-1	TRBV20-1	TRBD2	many	CSASSSGKPVNEQFF	TGCAGTGCTAGCTCTAGCGGAAAACCCGTCAATGAGCAGTTCTTC
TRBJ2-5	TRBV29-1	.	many	CSLAQNQETQYF	TGCAGCCTAGCCCAGAATCAAGAGACCCAGTACTTC
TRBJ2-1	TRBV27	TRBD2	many	CASSLAARGNEQFF	TGTGCCAGCAGCCTAGCGGCGAGGGGTAATGAGCAGTTCTTC
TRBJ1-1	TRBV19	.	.	CASSMGVPQSNTEAFF	TGTGCCAGTAGTATGGGGGTCCCTCAGTCGAACACTGAAGCTTTCTTT
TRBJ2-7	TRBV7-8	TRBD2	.	CASSLSGTNEQYF	TGTGCCAGCAGCCTTAGCGGGACCAACGAGCAGTACTTC
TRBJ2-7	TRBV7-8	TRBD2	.	CASSLDVLAGGEQYF	TGTGCCAGCAGCTTAGATGTCCTAGCGGGAGGCGAGCAGTACTTC
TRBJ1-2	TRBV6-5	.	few	CASRSGGGGYTF	TGTGCCAGCAGATCGGGGGGAGGAGGCTACACCTTC
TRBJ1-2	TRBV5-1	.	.	CASSLGGIGGYTF	TGCGCCAGCAGCTTAGGAGGGATCGGTGGCTACACCTTC
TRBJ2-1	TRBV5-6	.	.	CASTSGLSPNEQFF	TGTGCCAGCACCTCAGGGCTGTCTCCCAATGAGCAGTTCTTC
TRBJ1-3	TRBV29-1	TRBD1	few	CSVDRGGNTIYF	TGCAGCGTTGACAGGGGGGGAAACACCATATATTTT
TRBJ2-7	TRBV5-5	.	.	CASSSRDDGGYEQYF	TGTGCCAGCAGCTCGAGGGACGACGGAGGGTACGAGCAGTACTTC
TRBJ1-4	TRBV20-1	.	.	CSARHPQGKLFF	TGCAGTGCTAGACATCCTCAAGGGAAACTGTTTTTT
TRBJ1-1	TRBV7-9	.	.	CASSGGGLNTEAFF	TGTGCCAGCAGCGGAGGGGGGCTAAACACTGAAGCTTTCTTT
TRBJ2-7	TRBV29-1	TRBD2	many	CSVEVGGSAYEQYF	TGCAGCGTTGAAGTCGGCGGGAGCGCCTACGAGCAGTACTTC
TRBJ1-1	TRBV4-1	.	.	CASSQGWNTEAFF	TGCGCCAGCAGCCAGGGGTGGAACACTGAAGCTTTCTTT
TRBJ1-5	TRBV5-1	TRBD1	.	CASSLDGQGDQPQHF	TGCGCCAGCAGCTTGGACGGACAGGGGGATCAGCCCCAGCATTTT
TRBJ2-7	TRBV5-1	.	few	CASSLMPNPSYEQYF	TGCGCCAGCAGCTTGATGCCGAACCCCTCCTACGAGCAGTACTTC
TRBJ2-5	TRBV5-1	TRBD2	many	CASSLVLGGGSSETQYF	TGCGCCAGCAGCTTGGTTCTAGGCGGGGGTTCGTCCGAGACCCAGTACTTC
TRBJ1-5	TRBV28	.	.	CASSYDRFQPQHF	TGTGCCAGCAGTTATGACAGGTTTCAGCCCCAGCATTTT
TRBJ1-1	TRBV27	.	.	CASSFGRGANTEAFF	TGTGCCAGCAGTTTCGGCAGGGGAGCGAACACTGAAGCTTTCTTT
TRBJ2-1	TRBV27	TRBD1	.	CASRPRGPSYNEQFF	TGTGCCAGCCGACCTAGGGGGCCCTCCTACAATGAGCAGTTCTTC
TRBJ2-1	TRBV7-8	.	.	CASSSLDGAAYNEQFF	TGTGCCAGCAGCTCCCTTGACGGGGCGGCATACAATGAGCAGTTCTTC
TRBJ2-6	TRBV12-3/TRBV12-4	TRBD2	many	CASSDAGRGSGANVLTF	TGTGCCAGCAGTGATGCAGGGAGGGGCTCTGGGGCCAACGTCCTGACTTTC
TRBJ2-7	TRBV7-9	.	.	CASSFDRWGLYEQYF	TGTGCCAGCAGCTTCGACAGGTGGGGGCTCTACGAGCAGTACTTC
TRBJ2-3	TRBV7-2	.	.	CASSFNLGGTLTDTQYF	TGTGCCAGCAGCTTTAATTTAGGGGGAACTTTAACAGATACGCAGTATTTT
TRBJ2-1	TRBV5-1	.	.	CASSEEAVLNEQFF	TGCGCCAGCAGCGAGGAGGCGGTTCTAAATGAGCAGTTCTTC
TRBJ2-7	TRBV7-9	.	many	CASSQYRDGHYEQYF	TGTGCCAGCAGCCAGTACCGGGACGGACACTACGAGCAGTACTTC
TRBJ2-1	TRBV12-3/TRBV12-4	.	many	CASTEGHRGGEQFF	TGTGCCAGCACCGAGGGACATCGGGGTGGCGAGCAGTTCTTC
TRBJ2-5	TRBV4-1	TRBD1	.	CASSQDVDRVRQTQYF	TGCGCCAGCAGCCAAGATGTAGACAGGGTCAGGCAGACCCAGTACTTC
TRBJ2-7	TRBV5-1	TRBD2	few	CASSLGLAGVNEQYF	TGCGCCAGCAGCTTGGGACTAGCGGGAGTCAACGAGCAGTACTTC
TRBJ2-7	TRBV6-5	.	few	CASSYGGAGTYEQYF	TGTGCCAGCAGTTATGGTGGGGCAGGGACCTACGAGCAGTACTTC
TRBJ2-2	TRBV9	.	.	CASSVSSQAGELFF	TGTGCCAGCAGCGTATCCTCCCAGGCCGGGGAGCTGTTTTTT
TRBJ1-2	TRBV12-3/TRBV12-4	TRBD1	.	CASTPDRGGGYGYTF	TGTGCCAGCACACCAGACAGGGGAGGGGGTTATGGCTACACCTTC
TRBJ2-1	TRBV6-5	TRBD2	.	CASSYIETSGNGVYNEQFF	TGTGCCAGCAGTTACATCGAAACTAGCGGGAATGGGGTGTACAATGAGCAGTTCTTC
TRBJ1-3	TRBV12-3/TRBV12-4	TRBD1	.	CASRTLSLQGARGNTIYF	TGTGCCAGCAGGACCCTTTCCCTACAGGGGGCACGGGGAAACACCATATATTTT
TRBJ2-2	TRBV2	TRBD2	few	CASSDRLAGTGELFF	TGTGCCAGCAGTGATCGGCTAGCGGGCACCGGGGAGCTGTTTTTT
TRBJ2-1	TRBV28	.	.	CASSLLVGRHNEQFF	TGTGCCAGCAGTTTATTGGTCGGGAGACACAATGAGCAGTTCTTC
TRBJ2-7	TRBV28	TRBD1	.	CASSLGTASVWYF	TGTGCCAGCAGTTTAGGGACAGCAAGTGTTTGGTACTTC